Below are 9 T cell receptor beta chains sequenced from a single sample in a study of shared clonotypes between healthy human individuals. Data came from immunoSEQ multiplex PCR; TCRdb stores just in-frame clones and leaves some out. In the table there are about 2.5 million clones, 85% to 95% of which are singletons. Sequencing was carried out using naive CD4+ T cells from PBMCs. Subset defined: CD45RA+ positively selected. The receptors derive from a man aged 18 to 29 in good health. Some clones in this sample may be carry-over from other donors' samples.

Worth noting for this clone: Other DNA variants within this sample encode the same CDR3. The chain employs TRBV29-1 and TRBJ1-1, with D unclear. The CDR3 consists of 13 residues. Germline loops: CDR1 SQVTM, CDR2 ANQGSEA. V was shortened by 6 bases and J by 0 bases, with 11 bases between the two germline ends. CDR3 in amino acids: CSVGRLLNTEAFF. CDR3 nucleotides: TGCAGCGTGGGGAGGCTACTGAACACTGAAGCTTTCTTT.

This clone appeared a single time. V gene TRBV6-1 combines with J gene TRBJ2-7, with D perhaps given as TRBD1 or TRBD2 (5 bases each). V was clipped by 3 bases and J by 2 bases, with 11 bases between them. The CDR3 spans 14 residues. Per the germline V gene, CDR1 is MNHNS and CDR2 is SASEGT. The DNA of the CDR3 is TGTGCCAGCAGTGAGGGACCAATGGCCTACGAGCAGTACTTC. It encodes CASSEGPMAYEQYF.

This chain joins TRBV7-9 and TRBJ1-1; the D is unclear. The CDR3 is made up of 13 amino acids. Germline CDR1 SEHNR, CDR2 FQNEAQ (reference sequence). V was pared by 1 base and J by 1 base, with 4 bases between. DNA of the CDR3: TGTGCCAGCAGCTTAGACCAGAACACTGAAGCTTTCTTT. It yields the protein CASSLDQNTEAFF. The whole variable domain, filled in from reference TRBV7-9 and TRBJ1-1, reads DTGVSQNPRHKITKRGQNVTFRCDPISEHNRLYWYRQTLGQGPEFLTYFQNEAQLEKSRLLSDRFSAERPKGSFSTLEIQRTEQGDSAMYLCASSLDQNTEAFFGQGTRLTVV.

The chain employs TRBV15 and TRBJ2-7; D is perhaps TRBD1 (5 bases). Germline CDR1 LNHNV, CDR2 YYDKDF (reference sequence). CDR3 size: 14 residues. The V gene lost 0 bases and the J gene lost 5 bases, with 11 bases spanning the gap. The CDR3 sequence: CATSRDSAGHEQYF. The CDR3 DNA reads TGTGCCACCAGCAGAGATTCGGCAGGGCACGAGCAGTACTTC.

For the CDR3, the DNA is TGTGCCAGCAGTGAAGCGACAGGGGATCAGCCCCAGCATTTT. Amino acids: CASSEATGDQPQHF. J is TRBJ1-5 and V is TRBV2, with 8 bases identical to TRBD1. The CDR3 is 14 amino acids. V shed 0 bases, J shed 5 bases, and the junction held 0 bases outside the gene matches. Germline V gives CDR1 SNHLY, CDR2 FYNNEI. Together with reference TRBV2 and TRBJ1-5, the CDR3 gives the full variable domain: EPEVTQTPSHQVTQMGQEVILRCVPISNHLYFYWYRQILGQKVEFLVSFYNNEISEKSEIFDDQFSVERPDGSNFTLKIRSTKLEDSAMYFCASSEATGDQPQHFGDGTRLSIL.

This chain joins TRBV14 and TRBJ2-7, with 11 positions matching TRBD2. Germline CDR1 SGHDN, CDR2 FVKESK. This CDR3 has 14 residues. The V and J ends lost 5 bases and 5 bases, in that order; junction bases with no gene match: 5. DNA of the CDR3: TGTGCCAGCAGCTTTACTAGCGGGAGAAACGAGCAGTACTTC. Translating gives CASSFTSGRNEQYF.

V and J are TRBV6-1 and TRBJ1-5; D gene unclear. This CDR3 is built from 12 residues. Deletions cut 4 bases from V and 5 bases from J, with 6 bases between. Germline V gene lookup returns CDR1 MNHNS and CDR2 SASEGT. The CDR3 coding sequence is TGTGCCAGCAGTGCTGTGGATCAGCCCCAGCATTTT. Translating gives CASSAVDQPQHF.

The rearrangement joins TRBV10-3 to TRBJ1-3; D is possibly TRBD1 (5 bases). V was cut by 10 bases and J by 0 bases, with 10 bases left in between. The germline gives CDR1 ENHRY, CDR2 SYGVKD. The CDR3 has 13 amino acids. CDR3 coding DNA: TGTGCCACACAGGCGGGCTCTGGAAACACCATATATTTT. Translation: CATQAGSGNTIYF.

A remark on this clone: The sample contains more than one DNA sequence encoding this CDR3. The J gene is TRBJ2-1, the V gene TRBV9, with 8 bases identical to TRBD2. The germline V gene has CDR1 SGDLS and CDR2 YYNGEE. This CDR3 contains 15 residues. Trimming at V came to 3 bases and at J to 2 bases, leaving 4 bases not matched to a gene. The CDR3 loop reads CASSATSGPYNEQFF. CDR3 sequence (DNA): TGTGCCAGCAGCGCCACTAGCGGCCCCTACAATGAGCAGTTCTTC.